This TCR beta chain was documented in a study of a mutant IDH1 vaccine in newly diagnosed glioma. Study at large: Vaccination began 4-6 weeks post radiotherapy alone, or with temozolomide cycles. Prior therapy was radiotherapy, temozolomide, or both; most received both.

The V end was cut by 5 bases, the J end by 4 bases, with 14 bases between. The germline V gene encodes CDR1 SGHTA and CDR2 FQGTGA. This CDR3 region has 14 residues. Specified time point: week 35, safety follow-up. Every vaccination contained 300 ug of the mutant IDH1 20-mer peptide and was paired with topical imiquimod. Assay: immunoSEQ multiplex PCR; the TCRdb copy retains only in-frame clones and omits some. The repertoire holds roughly 40,000 clones, with around 83% as singletons. A word on this clone: Its target is not known.

The TCR comes from a woman aged 50 to 60 with glioma. The specimen comprised PBMCs, sampled from a glioma patient whose treatment included an IDH1 peptide vaccine. The chain recombines TRBV7-3 with TRBJ1-2; no reliable D call. This chain's CDR3 is CASSLTGEGYGYTF. In DNA, the CDR3 is TGTGCCAGCAGCCTGACGGGCGAGGGCTATGGCTACACCTTC.